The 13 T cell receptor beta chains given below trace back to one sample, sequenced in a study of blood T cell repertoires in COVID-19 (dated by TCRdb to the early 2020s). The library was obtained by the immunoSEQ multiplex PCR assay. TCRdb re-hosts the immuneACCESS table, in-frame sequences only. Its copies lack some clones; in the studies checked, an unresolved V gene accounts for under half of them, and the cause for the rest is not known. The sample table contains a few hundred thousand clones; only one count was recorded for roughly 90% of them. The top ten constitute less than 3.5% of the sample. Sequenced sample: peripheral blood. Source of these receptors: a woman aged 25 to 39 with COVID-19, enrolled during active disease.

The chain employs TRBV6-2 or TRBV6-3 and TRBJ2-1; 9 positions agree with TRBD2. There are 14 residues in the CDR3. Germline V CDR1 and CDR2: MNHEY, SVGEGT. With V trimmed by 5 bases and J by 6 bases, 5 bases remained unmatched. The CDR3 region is CASSLAGPFNEQFF. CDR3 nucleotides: TGTGCCAGCAGTCTAGCGGGGCCGTTCAATGAGCAGTTCTTC.

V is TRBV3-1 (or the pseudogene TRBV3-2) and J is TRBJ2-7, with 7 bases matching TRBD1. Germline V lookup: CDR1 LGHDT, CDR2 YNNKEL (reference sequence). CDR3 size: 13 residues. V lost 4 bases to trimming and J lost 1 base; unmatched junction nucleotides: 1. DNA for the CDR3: TGTGCCAGCAGCCGGGACAGTTCCTACGAGCAGTACTTC. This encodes CASSRDSSYEQYF.

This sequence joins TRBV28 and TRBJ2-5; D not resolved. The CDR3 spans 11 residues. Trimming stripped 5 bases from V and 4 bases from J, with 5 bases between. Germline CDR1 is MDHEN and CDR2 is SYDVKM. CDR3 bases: TGTGCCAGCAGTATCAGAGAGACCCAGTACTTC. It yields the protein CASSIRETQYF.

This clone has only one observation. The CDR3 protein is CARMASGKFSYEQYV. The CDR3 coding sequence is TGTGCCAGAATGGCTAGCGGGAAGTTCTCCTACGAGCAGTACGTC. The gene calls are TRBV21-1 and TRBJ2-7; TRBD2, as called in the table, went unchecked against the DNA. TRBV21-1 is noted as a pseudogene. The length of the CDR3 is 15 residues.

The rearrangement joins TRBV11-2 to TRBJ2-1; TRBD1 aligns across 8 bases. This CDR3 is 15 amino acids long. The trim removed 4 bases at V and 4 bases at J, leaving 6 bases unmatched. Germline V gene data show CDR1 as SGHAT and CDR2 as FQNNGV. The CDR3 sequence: CASSSGQGRYNEQFF. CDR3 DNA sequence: TGTGCCAGCAGCTCAGGACAGGGCCGATACAATGAGCAGTTCTTC.

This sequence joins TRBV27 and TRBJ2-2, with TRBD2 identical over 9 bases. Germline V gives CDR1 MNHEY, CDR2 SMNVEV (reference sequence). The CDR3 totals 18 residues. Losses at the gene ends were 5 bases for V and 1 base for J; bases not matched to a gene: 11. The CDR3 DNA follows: TGTGCCAGCAGTCCCCTGGGGGAAGCGGGAGGGAACACCGGGGAGCTGTTTTTT. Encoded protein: CASSPLGEAGGNTGELFF.

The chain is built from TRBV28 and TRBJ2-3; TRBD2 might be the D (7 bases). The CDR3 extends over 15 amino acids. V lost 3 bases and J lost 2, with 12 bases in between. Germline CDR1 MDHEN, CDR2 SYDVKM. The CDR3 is CASSFSRGPTDTQYF. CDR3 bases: TGTGCCAGCAGTTTCTCGCGGGGGCCCACAGATACGCAGTATTTT.

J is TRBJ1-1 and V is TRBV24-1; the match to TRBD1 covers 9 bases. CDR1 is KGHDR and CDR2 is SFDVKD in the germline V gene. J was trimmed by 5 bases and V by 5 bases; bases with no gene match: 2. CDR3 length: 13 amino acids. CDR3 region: CATSADRGTEAFF. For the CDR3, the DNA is TGTGCCACCAGTGCTGACAGGGGGACTGAAGCTTTCTTT.

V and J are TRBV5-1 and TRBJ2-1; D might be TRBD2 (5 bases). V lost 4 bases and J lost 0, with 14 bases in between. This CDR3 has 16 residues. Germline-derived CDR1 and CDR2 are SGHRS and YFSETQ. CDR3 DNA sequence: TGCGCCAGCAGCCCAGCTGCGGGCAGCTCCTACAATGAGCAGTTCTTC. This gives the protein CASSPAAGSSYNEQFF. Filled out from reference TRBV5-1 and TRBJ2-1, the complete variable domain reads KAGVTQTPRYLIKTRGQQVTLSCSPISGHRSVSWYQQTPGQGLQFLFEYFSETQRNKGNFPGRFSGRQFSNSRSEMNVSTLELGDSALYLCASSPAAGSSYNEQFFGPGTRLTVL.

The CDR3 protein is CASSYSRGDYEQYF. The CDR3 coding sequence is TGTGCCAGCAGTTACTCTCGGGGGGACTACGAGCAGTACTTC. The rearrangement uses TRBV6-5 and TRBJ2-7, with TRBD2 identical over 7 bases. Losses at the gene ends were 0 bases for V and 3 bases for J; bases not matched to a gene: 2. Germline V gene lookup returns CDR1 MNHEY and CDR2 SVGAGI. This CDR3 comprises 14 residues.

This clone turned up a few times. In DNA form, the CDR3 reads TGTGCCAGCAGTTCCCCCTACAGGTCTGGGGCCAACGTCCTGACTTTC. Protein sequence: CASSSPYRSGANVLTF. The V gene is TRBV27, the J gene TRBJ2-6; a weak D match, TRBD1 (5 bases). The CDR3 is made up of 16 amino acids. Germline lookup yields CDR1 MNHEY and CDR2 SMNVEV (reference sequence). V lost 4 bases and J 1 base, leaving 11 bases between the germline ends.

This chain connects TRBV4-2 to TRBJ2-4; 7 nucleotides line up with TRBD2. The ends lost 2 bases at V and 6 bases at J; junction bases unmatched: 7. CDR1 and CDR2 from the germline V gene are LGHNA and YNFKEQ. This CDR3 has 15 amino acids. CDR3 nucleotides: TGTGCCAGCAGCCAAAAAGAGGGCGGGGGAAACATTCAGTACTTC. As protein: CASSQKEGGGNIQYF.

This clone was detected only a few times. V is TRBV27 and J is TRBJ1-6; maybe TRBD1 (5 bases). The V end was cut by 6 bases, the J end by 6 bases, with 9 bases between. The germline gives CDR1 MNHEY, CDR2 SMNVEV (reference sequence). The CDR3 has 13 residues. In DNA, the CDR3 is TGTGCCAGCAGACTCCAGGGTAATTCACCCCTCCACTTT. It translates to CASRLQGNSPLHF.